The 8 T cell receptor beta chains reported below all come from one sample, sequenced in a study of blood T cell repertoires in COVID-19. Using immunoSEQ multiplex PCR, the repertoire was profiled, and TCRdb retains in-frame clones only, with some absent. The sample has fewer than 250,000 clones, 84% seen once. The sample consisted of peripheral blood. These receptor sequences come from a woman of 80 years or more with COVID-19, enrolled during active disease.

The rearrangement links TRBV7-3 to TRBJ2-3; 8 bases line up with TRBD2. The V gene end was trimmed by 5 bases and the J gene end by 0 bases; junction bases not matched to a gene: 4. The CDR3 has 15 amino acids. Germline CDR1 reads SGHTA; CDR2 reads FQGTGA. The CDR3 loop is CASSPGGASTDTQYF. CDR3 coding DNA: TGTGCCAGCAGCCCCGGGGGGGCAAGCACAGATACGCAGTATTTT.

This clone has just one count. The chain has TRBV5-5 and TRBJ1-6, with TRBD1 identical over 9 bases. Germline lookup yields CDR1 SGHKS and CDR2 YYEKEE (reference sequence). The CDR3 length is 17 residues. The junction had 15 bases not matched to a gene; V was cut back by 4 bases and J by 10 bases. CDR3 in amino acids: CASSLARPDRGISPLHF. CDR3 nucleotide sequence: TGTGCCAGCAGCCTAGCCCGCCCGGACAGGGGAATCTCACCCCTCCACTTT.

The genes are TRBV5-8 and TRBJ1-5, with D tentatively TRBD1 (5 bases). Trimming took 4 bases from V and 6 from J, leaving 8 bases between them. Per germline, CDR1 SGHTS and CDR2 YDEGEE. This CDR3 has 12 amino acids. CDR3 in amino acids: CASSKGVQPQHF. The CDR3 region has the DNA TGTGCCAGCAGCAAAGGGGTTCAGCCCCAGCATTTT.

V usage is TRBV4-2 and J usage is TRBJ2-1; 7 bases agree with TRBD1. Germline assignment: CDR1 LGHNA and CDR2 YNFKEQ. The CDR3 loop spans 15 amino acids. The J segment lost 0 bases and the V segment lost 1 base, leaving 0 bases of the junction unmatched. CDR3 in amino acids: CASSQGQGSYNEQFF. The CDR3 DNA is TGTGCCAGCAGCCAAGGACAGGGCTCCTACAATGAGCAGTTCTTC.

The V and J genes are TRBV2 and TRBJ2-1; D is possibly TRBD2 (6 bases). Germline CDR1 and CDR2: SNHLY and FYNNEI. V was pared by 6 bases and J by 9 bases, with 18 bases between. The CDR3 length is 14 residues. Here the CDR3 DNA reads TGTGCCAGCAGGGGAGACAGTCCCGGGGGTGAGCAGTTCTTC. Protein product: CASRGDSPGGEQFF.

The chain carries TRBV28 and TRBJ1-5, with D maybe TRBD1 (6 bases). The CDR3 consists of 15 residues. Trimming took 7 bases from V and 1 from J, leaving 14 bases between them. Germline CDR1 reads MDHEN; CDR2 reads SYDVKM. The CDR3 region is CASNRQATSNQPQHF. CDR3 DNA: TGTGCCAGCAACCGACAGGCGACGAGCAATCAGCCCCAGCATTTT. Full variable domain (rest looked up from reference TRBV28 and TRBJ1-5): DVKVTQSSRYLVKRTGEKVFLECVQDMDHENMFWYRQDPGLGLRLIYFSYDVKMKEKGDIPEGYSVSREKKERFSLILESASTNQTSMYLCASNRQATSNQPQHFGDGTRLSIL.

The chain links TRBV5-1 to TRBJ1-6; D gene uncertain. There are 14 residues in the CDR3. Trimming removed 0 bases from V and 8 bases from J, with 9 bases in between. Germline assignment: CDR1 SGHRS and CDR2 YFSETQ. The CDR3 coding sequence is TGCGCCAGCAGCTTGGTTACAGATTATTCACCCCTCCACTTT. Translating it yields CASSLVTDYSPLHF.

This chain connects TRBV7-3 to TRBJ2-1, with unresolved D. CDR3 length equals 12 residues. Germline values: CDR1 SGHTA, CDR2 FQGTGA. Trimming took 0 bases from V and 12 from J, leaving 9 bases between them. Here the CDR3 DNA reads TGTGCCAGCAGCTTAACGAGTCATCCGCAGTTCTTC. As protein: CASSLTSHPQFF. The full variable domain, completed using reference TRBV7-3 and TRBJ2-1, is GAGVSQTPSNKVTEKGKYVELRCDPISGHTALYWYRQSLGQGPEFLIYFQGTGAADDSGLPNDRFFAVRPEGSVSTLKIQRTERGDSAVYLCASSLTSHPQFFGPGTRLTVL.